The source of this T cell receptor (beta chain) is a study of T cell responses to AZD1222 COVID-19 vaccine. Points from the study as a whole: White British ancestry dominated among donors, who included more females, and clonal diversity was possibly underestimated.

CDR1 is SNHLY and CDR2 is FYNNEI in the germline V gene. The ends were cut back, 2 bases at V and 1 base at J, with 2 bases in the middle. The CDR3 extends over 12 amino acids. TCRdb keeps only in-frame clones here, not all; method: immunoSEQ multiplex PCR. The data contain around 120,000 clones, approximately 94% of them singletons. This clone was seen a handful of times. Antigen unknown. This material consisted of peripheral blood, taken 28 days after the second AZD1222 dose. This chain uses TRBV2 with TRBJ1-1; D is unresolved. This clonotype was obtained from an adult who received the AZD1222 COVID-19 vaccine. The CDR3 nucleotides are TGTGCCAGCAGTGAACAGAACACTGAAGCTTTCTTT. Protein sequence: CASSEQNTEAFF.